The entry below gives a single TCR beta chain sequence along with its context. Its antigen remains unidentified. The sample holds no much larger clone one base away, and base qualities are not on file. This specimen belongs to a study of tumor and adjacent non-tumor tissue in lung cancer (dated 2018 in TCRdb). Broadly, across the study: Patients with adenocarcinoma (about 12), squamous cell carcinoma (2) and small cell lung cancer (1) were included in the cohort. About 30 paired specimens, one tumor and one normal lung sample per patient, were profiled by TCRbeta CDR3 sequencing. Ages among the 15 or so patients ranged from about 31 to 85 years, there were roughly ten men and 5 women, and disease was at TNM stage I to III. Bulk TCRbeta repertoires were compared between lung tumor tissue and matched distant non-tumor lung tissue obtained from 15 or so lung cancer patients. In total, sequencing yielded 125,075,908 productive TCRbeta reads, which works out to an average of roughly 4.2 million reads per sample. Beyond this particular receptor, the publication reports: Only about 15 patients were in the cohort, and the authors stated that larger samples and more detailed clinical data are needed. The top 100 clones accounted for a significantly larger cumulative portion of the repertoire in normal lung than in tumor tissue. TCR diversity (inverse Simpson) was significantly higher in tumor than in normal lung tissue (around 450 vs 150, P = 0.0075, Mann-Whitney U test). Peripheral blood was not sequenced, so blood TCRbeta repertoires in these lung cancer patients were not examined. Neither the sequencing platform nor unique molecular identifiers are mentioned in the methods. Younger patients had significantly higher TCR diversity, and higher tumor TCR diversity was associated with shorter overall and disease-free survival.

Library preparation employed multiplex PCR. Sequenced on an Illumina HiSeq 2500. TCRbeta libraries were constructed through three rounds of nested PCR with primers (Table S4) according to protocols modified from ARM-PCR. Before sequencing, PCR products of 200-500 bp were cut from the gel and purified using the QIAquick gel extraction kit. The study's own analysis went as follows. Trimmomatic was used to clean the reads, FLASH merged the cleaned reads into complete CDR3 sequences, and MiTCR assigned the sequences to V(D)J germline segments. VDJtools was used to compute clonal diversity as the inverse Simpson's index. In-frame sequences lacking a premature stop codon were counted as productive reads. The public reads were reprocessed in TCRdb via fastp at Q25 and MiXCR, keeping in-frame beta chains. Records with the same CDR3 protein are collapsed into one entry carrying the most frequent genes and DNA. The V and J calls and clone size come from TCRdb's table, not from the authors' own analysis. Present in this sample are tens of thousands of distinct CDR3 sequences, roughly 60% of which were seen just once. Around 21% of the sample comes from the top ten.

RNA was isolated from bulk unsorted tissue, and RNA quality was assessed with a NanoDrop ND-1000 and an Agilent 2100. Donors were newly diagnosed lung cancer patients admitted for thoracic surgery in China between August and November 2014, without prior chemotherapy. Patients with previous radiotherapy or chemotherapy, or with another concurrent cancer, were excluded from the study. Pieces of surgical tissue measuring about 1-2.2 cm3 were kept in RNAlater solution and stored at -80 degrees C until use. This receptor was obtained from a man in his fifties or sixties with non-small cell lung cancer. The sample comprised lung tumor tissue.

The sequenced DNA: TGCGCCAGCAGCTTGGGTGGGAACCGAAGGAGCACTGAAGCTTTCTTT. It specifies CASSLGGNRRSTEAFF. The V and J genes are TRBV5-1 and TRBJ1-1; no D gene call is confident. CDR1 and CDR2 were assigned from the germline V gene as SGHRS and YFSETQ. The germline ends are 16 bases apart after V is trimmed by 0 bases and J by 4 bases. The CDR3 sequence holds 16 residues, the cysteine and phenylalanine included. The sequence is cut down to CDR3 DNA, 48 bases in frame from base 1.